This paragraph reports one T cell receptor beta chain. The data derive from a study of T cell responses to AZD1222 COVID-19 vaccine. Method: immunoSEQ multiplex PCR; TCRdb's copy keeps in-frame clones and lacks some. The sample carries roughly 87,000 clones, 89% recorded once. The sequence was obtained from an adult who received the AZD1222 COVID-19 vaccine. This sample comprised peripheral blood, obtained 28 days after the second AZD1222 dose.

CDR3 loop: CASSSYHVEGDIQYF. CDR3 nucleotide sequence: TGTGCCAGCAGCTCTTACCATGTAGAGGGGGACATTCAGTACTTC. The chain couples TRBV7-2 to TRBJ2-4; possibly TRBD1 for D (6 bases). The ends were cut back, 4 bases at V and 8 bases at J, with 18 bases in the middle. The germline gives CDR1 SGHTA, CDR2 FQGNSA. This CDR3 is built from 15 residues.